A single T cell receptor beta chain is shown here with its context. What it binds is unknown. Using immunoSEQ multiplex PCR, the repertoire was profiled, and TCRdb retains in-frame clones only, with some absent. The sample gives about 150,000 clones, under 95% of which show up once; around 4.4% is in the top ten. This entry comes from a study of T cell responses to AZD1222 COVID-19 vaccine. General study results and limits: Among spike-specific TCRs, nearly half reportedly target unmutated variant regions. Among vaccine-associated CD4 TCRs, coverage spanned spike, with dominance at 160-218 and 743-854. Baseline seropositivity occurred in only a handful of AZD1222 recipients. Sampling that yielded the repertoires occurred only after the peak T cell response.

Trimming cost V 0 bases and J 3 bases, with 6 bases left between them. CDR1 and CDR2 from the germline V gene are ENHRY and SYGVKD. This CDR3 comprises 14 residues. The chain carries TRBV10-3 and TRBJ2-1; D is possibly TRBD2 (5 bases). The sequenced sample was peripheral blood, obtained on day 0 of AZD1222 vaccination. The TCR originated in an adult in good health. The CDR3, as DNA: TGTGCCATCAGTGAGTCGAGGGACTACAATGAGCAGTTCTTC. It codes for CAISESRDYNEQFF.